The clone carrying this T cell receptor beta chain was seen only a few times. What it recognizes is unknown. The data belong to a study of cytomegalovirus exposure and HLA in healthy donors. General observations from the study: Later analysis demonstrated an association between a missense DCLRE1C variant and TCR beta V- and J-gene trimming.

In the PCR, 60 Vbeta and 13 Jbeta primers were used. Profiled with immunoSEQ multiplex PCR; TCRdb holds only in-frame clones, not every one. The sample has some 170,000 clones, roughly 80% seen once. The TCR sequence derives from a man between 35 and 55 years old in good health and CMV-seronegative. Material: PBMCs.

Here the CDR3 DNA reads TGTGCCAGCAGCCGAAACACAGGCCACAATCAGCCCCAGCATTTT. As protein: CASSRNTGHNQPQHF. The chain combines TRBV9 with TRBJ1-5; weak D call: TRBD1 (5 bases). The germline gives CDR1 SGDLS, CDR2 YYNGEE. This CDR3 spans 15 amino acids. The V end was cut by 4 bases, the J end by 3 bases, with 14 bases between.